This passage covers 28 T cell receptor beta chains from one sample sequenced in a study of blood T cell repertoires in COVID-19. Libraries were prepared by immunoSEQ multiplex PCR; TCRdb keeps only in-frame clonotypes and omits some of them. The data contain about 120,000 clones, about 90% of them seen just once; the ten biggest clones take up roughly 4%. Sequenced input: peripheral blood. The receptor set was obtained from a woman aged 55-70 years with COVID-19, enrolled during active disease.

The chain uses TRBV12-3 or TRBV12-4 and TRBJ1-1; D unclear. This CDR3 spans 13 amino acids. V lost 4 bases to trimming and J lost 8 bases, with 14 bases between them. This chain's CDR3 is CASSSRSPGEAFF. CDR3 in DNA: TGTGCCAGCAGTTCCAGATCGCCGGGAGAAGCTTTCTTT.

V and J are TRBV6-5 and TRBJ2-7; 10 positions match TRBD2. From germline, CDR1 is MNHEY and CDR2 SVGAGI. V shed 5 bases, J shed 0 bases, and the junction held 4 bases outside the gene matches. This CDR3 has 15 residues. The CDR3 spells CASSPSGGSSYEQYF. CDR3 DNA: TGTGCCAGCAGTCCTAGCGGGGGCTCCTCCTACGAGCAGTACTTC.

This chain joins TRBV5-1 and TRBJ1-2; D possibly corresponds to TRBD1 (5 bases). This CDR3 spans 14 amino acids. Germline CDR1 is SGHRS and CDR2 is YFSETQ. V was cut by 3 bases and J by 4 bases, with 13 bases left in between. This chain's CDR3 is CASSSASRGYGYTF. The CDR3 coding sequence is TGCGCCAGCAGCTCGGCCTCAAGGGGCTATGGCTACACCTTC.

The rearrangement uses TRBV19 and TRBJ2-7; D possibly corresponds to TRBD2 (6 bases). Trimming took off 3 bases at V and 4 bases at J, with 13 bases between the two ends. The CDR3 loop spans 14 amino acids. Germline V gene data show CDR1 as LNHDA and CDR2 as SQIVND (reference sequence). The CDR3 loop reads CASSMGTGSYEQYF. The CDR3 DNA reads as TGTGCCAGTAGTATGGGGACCGGGAGTTACGAGCAGTACTTC.

This rearrangement joins TRBV19 to TRBJ1-1; a possible D gene is TRBD1 (6 bases). CDR3 length: 13 residues. Germline assignment: CDR1 LNHDA and CDR2 SQIVND (reference sequence). Trimming took off 6 bases at V and 3 bases at J, with 11 bases between the two ends. The CDR3 is CASRSGGDTEAFF. DNA for the CDR3: TGTGCCAGTAGGTCGGGGGGCGACACTGAAGCTTTCTTT. Looking up the rest from reference TRBV19 and TRBJ1-1 gives the full variable domain: DGGITQSPKYLFRKEGQNVTLSCEQNLNHDAMYWYRQDPGQGLRLIYYSQIVNDFQKGDIAEGYSVSREKKESFPLTVTSAQKNPTAFYLCASRSGGDTEAFFGQGTRLTVV.

The chain combines TRBV4-3 with TRBJ2-7; no clear D gene. The CDR3 totals 13 residues. Germline V gene lookup returns CDR1 LGHNA and CDR2 YSLEER. Trimming shortened V by 0 bases and J by 3 bases, and 6 bases separated the two germline ends. The CDR3 nucleotides read TGCGCCAGCAGCCAAGATCTAGACTACGAGCAGTACTTC. It encodes CASSQDLDYEQYF.

The gene calls are TRBV6-5 and TRBJ1-1; D gene unclear. This CDR3 has 14 residues. V lost 6 bases to trimming and J lost 1 base, with 12 bases between them. Germline V gene data show CDR1 as MNHEY and CDR2 as SVGAGI. CDR3 in amino acids: CASSQSRSNTEAFF. DNA for the CDR3: TGTGCCAGCAGCCAAAGCCGGTCGAACACTGAAGCTTTCTTT.

The V gene is TRBV20-1, the J gene TRBJ2-1; D uncertain. Germline V gene sequence: CDR1 DFQATT, CDR2 SNEGSKA (reference sequence). The CDR3 is 16 amino acids. Trimming removed 3 bases at V and 4 bases at J, with 19 bases between. As DNA, the CDR3 is TGCAGTGCTAGTCAACTTTCAGCGCAACCTTACAATGAGCAGTTCTTC. Protein: CSASQLSAQPYNEQFF.

The chain uses TRBV30 and TRBJ1-1; D is possibly TRBD1 (5 bases). Germline V gene data show CDR1 as GTSNPN and CDR2 as SVGIG (reference sequence). The CDR3 runs to 14 residues. Trimming removed 5 bases at V and 1 base at J, with 14 bases between. CDR3 protein: CAWYTGITNTEAFF. In DNA, the CDR3 is TGTGCCTGGTATACAGGAATAACGAACACTGAAGCTTTCTTT.

This chain connects TRBV14 to TRBJ2-2, with D possibly TRBD1 on 6 matching bases. Germline V gene data show CDR1 as SGHDN and CDR2 as FVKESK. The CDR3 runs 20 residues. Trimming removed 0 bases from V and 3 bases from J, with 23 bases in between. This CDR3 reads CASSQDRIYWGLEDTGELFF. The CDR3 DNA is TGTGCCAGCAGCCAAGATCGTATATATTGGGGGCTGGAGGACACCGGGGAGCTGTTTTTT.

CDR3 amino acids: CASRTASGLQETQYF. CDR3 nucleotide sequence: TGTGCCAGCAGGACGGCTAGCGGCCTCCAAGAGACCCAGTACTTC. This sequence joins TRBV2 and TRBJ2-5, with TRBD2 identical over 7 bases. Germline V gene sequence: CDR1 SNHLY, CDR2 FYNNEI. The V and J ends lost 6 bases and 1 base, in that order; junction bases with no gene match: 8. The CDR3 has 15 residues.

The chain joins TRBV5-1 to TRBJ2-1; 8 bases map to TRBD2. This CDR3 region has 15 residues. V shed 0 bases and J 8 bases; nucleotides not matched to a gene: 7. CDR1 is SGHRS, CDR2 YFSETQ, per germline. This chain's CDR3 is CASSLESSGIDEQFF. The CDR3 DNA follows: TGCGCCAGCAGCTTGGAAAGTAGCGGGATCGATGAGCAGTTCTTC.

This clone showed up just a few times. The rearrangement joins TRBV18 to TRBJ1-1; D gene uncertain. CDR3 size: 11 residues. Trimming cost V 6 bases and J 5 bases, with 7 bases left between them. Germline values: CDR1 KGHSH, CDR2 LQKENI. The CDR3 DNA sequence: TGTGCCAGCTCGCCCGAGACTGAAGCTTTCTTT. Protein product: CASSPETEAFF.

The V call is TRBV7-2, the J call TRBJ1-4; maybe TRBD1 (5 bases). V gave up 5 bases and J gave up 8 bases, with 18 bases separating them. CDR3 length equals 15 residues. Germline lookup yields CDR1 SGHTA and CDR2 FQGNSA. As DNA, the CDR3 is TGTGCCAGCAGCCCCCAGGGATTGAGAAACGAAAAACTGTTTTTT. As protein: CASSPQGLRNEKLFF.

V and J are TRBV5-1 and TRBJ2-3; D may be TRBD1 (6 bases). The CDR3 loop spans 16 amino acids. V was shortened by 4 bases and J by 2 bases, with 17 bases between the two germline ends. Per germline, CDR1 SGHRS and CDR2 YFSETQ. The CDR3 DNA is TGCGCCAGCAGCCCTGGGGTGCAGGGGACCACAGATACGCAGTATTTT. It translates to CASSPGVQGTTDTQYF.

This clone has just one count. V is TRBV9 and J is TRBJ1-5; D not resolved. V lost 0 bases, J lost 0 bases, and 4 bases lay in between. The CDR3 contains 14 residues. CDR1 SGDLS and CDR2 YYNGEE come from the germline V gene. DNA of the CDR3: TGTGCCAGCAGCGTAGGCAGTAGCAATCAGCCCCAGCATTTT. Amino acid sequence: CASSVGSSNQPQHF.

The chain is built from TRBV18 and TRBJ1-2; D possibly corresponds to TRBD1 (5 bases). Germline V gene sequence: CDR1 KGHSH, CDR2 LQKENI. The CDR3 sequence is 16 residues long. Trimming cost V 4 bases and J 3 bases, with 18 bases left between them. The CDR3 nucleotides are TGTGCCAGCTCACTGAACCCCGCAGGGAGGGACTATGGCTACACCTTC. Translated: CASSLNPAGRDYGYTF.

This chain links TRBV19 with TRBJ2-2; maybe TRBD1 (7 bases). CDR1 is LNHDA and CDR2 is SQIVND in the germline V gene (reference sequence). Trimming shortened V by 9 bases and J by 3 bases, and 17 bases separated the two germline ends. The CDR3 is 15 residues long. The CDR3 spells CASDGGGAYTGELFF. The CDR3 DNA follows: TGTGCCAGCGACGGAGGGGGCGCGTACACCGGGGAGCTGTTTTTT.

The chain couples TRBV5-4 to TRBJ2-1, with 9 bases fitting TRBD2. After removal of 4 bases from V and 8 bases from J, the junction contained 16 bases not matched to a gene. CDR1 and CDR2 from the germline V gene are SGHNT and YYREEE (reference sequence). CDR3 length: 17 residues. The CDR3 DNA sequence: TGTGCCAGCAGCCCCCCCTTCGGCGGGGGGGCCGGGGATGAGCAGTTCTTC. Amino acids: CASSPPFGGGAGDEQFF. The variable domain in full, with the rest retrieved from reference TRBV5-4 and TRBJ2-1, is ETGVTQSPTHLIKTRGQQVTLRCSSQSGHNTVSWYQQALGQGPQFIFQYYREEENGRGNFPPRFSGLQFPNYSSELNVNALELDDSALYLCASSPPFGGGAGDEQFFGPGTRLTVL.

This chain uses TRBV28 with TRBJ2-3, with 8 positions matching TRBD2. Germline CDR1 and CDR2: MDHEN and SYDVKM. The CDR3 sequence is 15 residues long. V trimming: 3 bases; J trimming: 1 base; junction bases outside the gene matches: 3. The DNA for the CDR3 is TGTGCCAGCAGTTTGGCGGGGGGTCGCACAGATACGCAGTATTTT. Residues: CASSLAGGRTDTQYF.

This clone was seen once. The chain links TRBV3-1 (or the pseudogene TRBV3-2) to TRBJ1-2, with 7 bases that match TRBD1. With V trimmed by 4 bases and J by 1 base, 12 bases remained unmatched. There are 17 residues in the CDR3. Germline CDR1 and CDR2: LGHDT and YNNKEL (reference sequence). This CDR3 is CASSPLRGQNINYGYTF. CDR3 nucleotide sequence: TGTGCCAGCAGCCCACTCAGGGGACAGAATATTAACTATGGCTACACCTTC.

The chain carries TRBV19 and TRBJ1-1; 7 positions match TRBD1. V lost 5 bases, J lost 2 bases, and 8 bases stayed unmatched. The CDR3 totals 15 residues. Germline-derived CDR1 and CDR2 are LNHDA and SQIVND (reference sequence). The chain's CDR3 is CASSRQGFINTEAFF. CDR3 nucleotide sequence: TGTGCCAGTAGTCGACAGGGTTTCATAAACACTGAAGCTTTCTTT.

The chain is built from TRBV5-1 and TRBJ2-7, with D tentatively TRBD1 (5 bases). Germline V CDR1 and CDR2: SGHRS, YFSETQ. This CDR3 contains 15 residues. V was shortened by 0 bases and J by 3 bases, with 13 bases between the two germline ends. CDR3 loop: CASSLVQGEFYEQYF. CDR3 nucleotides: TGCGCCAGCAGCTTGGTTCAGGGTGAGTTCTACGAGCAGTACTTC.

The gene calls are TRBV5-1 and TRBJ1-3; possible D gene TRBD1, 6 bases. V dropped 0 bases and J dropped 4 bases, with 14 bases sitting between them. CDR3 size: 16 residues. CDR1 and CDR2 from the germline V gene are SGHRS and YFSETQ. CDR3 bases: TGCGCCAGCAGCTTGGTGGGGGGGCGCGACGGAAACACCATATATTTT. It translates to CASSLVGGRDGNTIYF.

The chain couples TRBV6-2 or TRBV6-3 to TRBJ1-1, with TRBD1 as a possible D gene (6 bases). The ends were cut back, 2 bases at V and 3 bases at J, with 7 bases in the middle. This CDR3 is built from 13 residues. The germline gives CDR1 MNHEY, CDR2 SVGEGT. CDR3: CASSYRQDTEAFF. CDR3 coding DNA: TGTGCCAGCAGTTACCGACAGGACACTGAAGCTTTCTTT.

The J gene is TRBJ1-6, the V gene TRBV19, with 7 bases fitting TRBD1. The V segment lost 5 bases and the J segment 5 bases; nucleotides outside the gene matches: 3. This CDR3 has 14 residues. Germline V gives CDR1 LNHDA, CDR2 SQIVND (reference sequence). CDR3 sequence (DNA): TGTGCCAGTAGTCCAGACAGGGATAATTCACCCCTCCACTTT. This translates into CASSPDRDNSPLHF.

This clone was counted only a few times. The CDR3 loop reads CASSVDSGSSYEQYF. CDR3 nucleotide sequence: TGTGCCAGCAGCGTAGATAGCGGGTCCTCCTACGAGCAGTACTTC. V gene TRBV9 combines with J gene TRBJ2-7, with 7 bases identical to TRBD2. Germline values: CDR1 SGDLS, CDR2 YYNGEE. The CDR3 sequence is 15 residues long. V was clipped by 0 bases and J by 0 bases; unmatched bases: 3.

The CDR3 nucleotides read TGTGCCAGCAGCTATGGGGACAGGGCTTATGGCTACACCTTC. Protein: CASSYGDRAYGYTF. The rearrangement uses TRBV7-2 and TRBJ1-2; 9 positions match TRBD1. Per the germline V gene, CDR1 is SGHTA and CDR2 is FQGNSA. The length of the CDR3 is 14 residues. Trimming took 4 bases from V and 5 from J; bases not matched to a gene: 5.